A single sample gave rise to the 30 T cell receptor beta chains below, sequenced in a study of CD8 T cells in ankylosing spondylitis. TCRdb reprocessed the 5' RACE reads via MiXCR and lists one record per CDR3 protein. Of about 700,000 distinct CDR3 sequences listed, around 20% were seen once; the top ten hold 19%. Whole-study results and caveats: Seemingly characteristic of ankylosing spondylitis blood was a TCR beta motif consisting of several highly homologous variants.

Their antigens are not known. Sequencing was done on a sample of blood, either unsorted or a sorted T cell fraction (not recorded which). Receptors were obtained from a male donor with ankylosing spondylitis.

The chain uses TRBV4-1 and TRBJ1-1, with D unresolved. Germline V lookup: CDR1 MGHRA, CDR2 YSYEKL. V was clipped by 1 base and J by 0 bases, with 12 bases between them. CDR3 length: 16 amino acids. This CDR3 is CASSQGNGHMNTEAFF. The DNA for the CDR3 is TGCGCCAGCAGCCAAGGTAACGGTCACATGAACACTGAAGCTTTCTTT.

This clonotype was seen a handful of times. The rearrangement joins TRBV7-2 to TRBJ2-5; D ambiguous. Trimming removed 3 bases at V and 0 bases at J, with 5 bases between. Per the germline V gene, CDR1 is SGHTA and CDR2 is FQGNSA. The CDR3 contains 13 residues. The CDR3 protein is CASSLWYQETQYF. The CDR3 DNA follows: TGTGCCAGCAGCTTGTGGTACCAAGAGACCCAGTACTTC.

This clonotype came up a few times. V is TRBV12-3 or TRBV12-4 and J is TRBJ2-3, with unresolved D. This CDR3 spans 16 amino acids. The V gene lost 2 bases and the J gene lost 1 base, with 13 bases spanning the gap. The CDR3 coding sequence is TGTGCCAGCAGTTTATTTAAACGGATCGGCACAGATACGCAGTATTTT. Residues: CASSLFKRIGTDTQYF.

The genes are TRBV29-1 and TRBJ2-5; possible D gene TRBD1, 6 bases. Trimming shortened V by 6 bases and J by 4 bases, and 18 bases separated the two germline ends. The CDR3 covers 14 residues. The germline gives CDR1 SQVTM, CDR2 ANQGSEA. Here the CDR3 reads CSVAGEMVGETQYF. Written as DNA, the CDR3 is TGCAGCGTCGCAGGGGAGATGGTCGGAGAGACCCAGTACTTC.

This clonotype was detected many times. The chain is built from TRBV27 and TRBJ1-4; D perhaps matches TRBD1 (5 bases). Trimming removed 3 bases from V and 7 bases from J, with 9 bases in between. Per the germline V gene, CDR1 is MNHEY and CDR2 is SMNVEV (reference sequence). The CDR3 totals 13 residues. This CDR3 is CASSFPGSEKLFF. CDR3 nucleotides: TGTGCCAGCAGTTTCCCAGGGAGTGAAAAACTGTTTTTT.

CDR3 DNA: TGTGCCAGCAGCTCCCAGCCGGGACTAGCGGACACAGATACGCAGTATTTT. It is translated as CASSSQPGLADTDTQYF. The chain links TRBV4-2 to TRBJ2-3; the match to TRBD2 covers 11 bases. Germline assignment: CDR1 LGHNA and CDR2 YNFKEQ. After removal of 5 bases from V and 2 bases from J, the junction contained 9 bases not matched to a gene. The CDR3 is 17 residues long.

This clonotype was observed many times. The rearrangement uses TRBV5-1 and TRBJ2-7; 9 nucleotides align to TRBD1. CDR1 is SGHRS, CDR2 YFSETQ, per germline. V trimming: 0 bases; J trimming: 5 bases; junction bases outside the gene matches: 3. The CDR3 runs to 14 residues. The chain's CDR3 is CASSLVWTGDEQYF. The CDR3, as DNA: TGCGCCAGCAGCTTGGTATGGACAGGGGACGAGCAGTACTTC.

The gene calls are TRBV4-2 and TRBJ2-7; 9 bases fit TRBD1. The CDR3 has 16 residues. V dropped 5 bases and J dropped 1; count of bases not matched to a gene: 9. CDR1 LGHNA and CDR2 YNFKEQ come from the germline V gene. Here the CDR3 reads CASSKKQGAESYEQYF. DNA for the CDR3: TGTGCCAGCAGCAAAAAACAGGGGGCAGAATCCTACGAGCAGTACTTC.

V gene TRBV6-1 combines with J gene TRBJ2-5; D uncertain. Trimming removed 5 bases at V and 2 bases at J, with 12 bases between. This CDR3 is built from 14 residues. CDR1 MNHNS and CDR2 SASEGT come from the germline V gene. CDR3 residues: CASSIRQPQETQYF. In DNA form, the CDR3 reads TGTGCCAGCAGTATCCGACAACCTCAAGAGACCCAGTACTTC.

The chain joins TRBV10-3 to TRBJ2-2; no reliable D call. Per germline, CDR1 ENHRY and CDR2 SYGVKD. The CDR3 sequence is 12 residues long. Trimming pared 8 bases from V and 6 bases from J, leaving 10 bases between. CDR3 in amino acids: CAIGSTPGELFF. The CDR3 region has the DNA TGTGCCATCGGGTCCACCCCCGGGGAGCTGTTTTTT.

The V gene is TRBV10-1, the J gene TRBJ1-1; 8 bases agree with TRBD1. The V and J ends lost 4 bases and 2 bases, in that order; junction bases with no gene match: 3. This CDR3 is 14 amino acids long. CDR1 WNHNN and CDR2 SYGVQD come from the germline V gene (reference sequence). This CDR3 reads CASSAQGANTEAFF. The DNA for the CDR3 is TGCGCCAGCAGTGCCCAGGGGGCAAACACTGAAGCTTTCTTT.

In this sample, this clonotype turned up a few times. The chain joins TRBV12-3 or TRBV12-4 to TRBJ2-5, with 7 bases that match TRBD2. The CDR3 sequence is 13 residues long. Germline trimming cut 3 bases from V and 5 bases from J; bases unmatched to any gene: 3. The CDR3 loop is CASSFGRAETQYF. In DNA form, the CDR3 reads TGTGCCAGCAGTTTTGGGAGGGCTGAGACCCAGTACTTC.

J is TRBJ2-3 and V is TRBV2; D is perhaps TRBD2 (6 bases). Trimming removed 8 bases from V and 1 base from J, with 13 bases in between. Germline assignment: CDR1 SNHLY and CDR2 FYNNEI. This CDR3 spans 14 amino acids. The CDR3 DNA reads as TGTGCCAGCGAGACGGGAGTTGGCACAGATACGCAGTATTTT. Translated: CASETGVGTDTQYF. The whole variable domain, remainder taken from reference TRBV2 and TRBJ2-3, is EPEVTQTPSHQVTQMGQEVILRCVPISNHLYFYWYRQILGQKVEFLVSFYNNEISEKSEIFDDQFSVERPDGSNFTLKIRSTKLEDSAMYFCASETGVGTDTQYFGPGTRLTVL.

CDR3 loop: CASSFLTLGGELFF. The CDR3 DNA follows: TGTGCCAGCAGTTTTCTGACCCTGGGCGGGGAGCTGTTTTTT. The J gene is TRBJ2-2, the V gene TRBV12-3 or TRBV12-4; D gene uncertain. The length of the CDR3 is 14 residues. With 3 bases removed from V and 7 bases from J, the gap between germline ends came to 12 bases.

The CDR3 nucleotides read TGCAGTGTCCCGGGACAGGGAGACACTGAAGCTTTCTTT. Its protein product is CSVPGQGDTEAFF. This chain joins TRBV20-1 and TRBJ1-1; 9 bases agree with TRBD1. Germline V gene lookup returns CDR1 DFQATT and CDR2 SNEGSKA (reference sequence). Trimming cost V 7 bases and J 3 bases; bases outside gene matches: 6. The CDR3 has 13 residues.

The chain couples TRBV24-1 to TRBJ2-3; 8 bases map to TRBD2. The ends lost 5 bases at V and 7 bases at J; junction bases unmatched: 16. The CDR3 is 17 residues long. Germline V gene lookup returns CDR1 KGHDR and CDR2 SFDVKD. The CDR3: CATSALPWSGGSNTQYF. CDR3 DNA sequence: TGTGCCACCAGTGCCCTACCTTGGAGCGGGGGATCAAATACGCAGTATTTT.

This clonotype occurred a few times. The genes are TRBV15 and TRBJ1-1; D is unclear. With 0 bases removed from V and 1 base from J, the gap between germline ends came to 15 bases. Per the germline V gene, CDR1 is LNHNV and CDR2 is YYDKDF (reference sequence). The length of the CDR3 is 17 residues. The CDR3 reads CATSRDGKSYTNTEAFF. For the CDR3, the DNA is TGTGCCACCAGCAGAGATGGAAAATCGTATACGAACACTGAAGCTTTCTTT.

In this sample, this clonotype turned up a few times. DNA of the CDR3: TGTGCCAGCGGCCTCAACGCTCGGCGGGCCTACACAGATACGCAGTATTTT. Translating gives CASGLNARRAYTDTQYF. V usage is TRBV7-2 and J usage is TRBJ2-3, with D possibly matching TRBD2 (5 bases). V shed 8 bases and J shed 2 bases, with 23 bases lying between them. CDR3 length: 17 amino acids. Germline values: CDR1 SGHTA, CDR2 FQGNSA.

This chain links TRBV4-2 with TRBJ1-4; TRBD1 is a possible D gene (6 bases). The ends were cut back, 7 bases at V and 2 bases at J, with 11 bases in the middle. Germline values: CDR1 LGHNA, CDR2 YNFKEQ. There are 14 residues in the CDR3. The CDR3 sequence: CASTNTGTNEKLFF. CDR3 nucleotide sequence: TGTGCCAGCACCAACACAGGGACTAATGAAAAACTGTTTTTT.

The chain joins TRBV12-3 or TRBV12-4 to TRBJ1-1; D gene uncertain. V dropped 8 bases and J dropped 5 bases, with 9 bases sitting between them. The CDR3 is made up of 11 amino acids. The CDR3 sequence is CASVTQTEAFF. DNA of the CDR3: TGTGCCAGCGTTACTCAGACTGAAGCTTTCTTT.

The rearrangement links TRBV6-1 to TRBJ2-5, with no clear D. The germline V gene has CDR1 MNHNS and CDR2 SASEGT. The V and J ends lost 6 bases and 0 bases respectively, with 20 bases between them. The CDR3 consists of 17 residues. CDR3 region: CASRKEPATWYQETQYF. The CDR3 DNA is TGTGCCAGCAGGAAGGAGCCAGCTACGTGGTACCAAGAGACCCAGTACTTC.

This clonotype was seen only a few times. J is TRBJ1-4 and V is TRBV20-1; 8 nucleotides match TRBD1. The length of the CDR3 is 16 residues. The J segment lost 4 bases and the V segment lost 3 bases, leaving 10 bases of the junction unmatched. Germline values: CDR1 DFQATT, CDR2 SNEGSKA (reference sequence). The CDR3 is CSARVTGALINEKLFF. For the CDR3, the DNA is TGCAGTGCTAGGGTGACAGGGGCGCTTATTAATGAAAAACTGTTTTTT.

This clonotype was seen at least ten times. The V gene is TRBV20-1, the J gene TRBJ1-2, with D perhaps matching TRBD1 (5 bases). V shed 4 bases and J shed 5 bases, with 20 bases lying between them. Looked up from germline, CDR1 is DFQATT and CDR2 is SNEGSKA (reference sequence). This CDR3 is built from 15 residues. The CDR3, as DNA: TGCAGTGCTATCCCCAGGGCCACCCCCCGTTATGGCTACACCTTC. As protein: CSAIPRATPRYGYTF.

The rearrangement joins TRBV2 to TRBJ2-2; maybe TRBD2 (6 bases). Germline CDR1 SNHLY, CDR2 FYNNEI. The CDR3 length is 18 residues. V gave up 6 bases and J gave up 7 bases, with 27 bases separating them. DNA of the CDR3: TGTGCCAGCAGCCGGGCTCCCATAGCGGACACGAAAGACGGGGAGCTGTTTTTT. It translates to CASSRAPIADTKDGELFF.

The V call is TRBV5-1, the J call TRBJ2-3, with D hard to call. Germline values: CDR1 SGHRS, CDR2 YFSETQ. CDR3 length: 14 residues. Deletions cut 5 bases from V and 6 bases from J, with 16 bases between. DNA of the CDR3: TGCGCCAGCAGTTCGGAGACTTTGATGGATACGCAGTATTTT. Residues: CASSSETLMDTQYF.

This clonotype was seen a few times. This rearrangement joins TRBV4-1 to TRBJ2-1; tentatively, D is TRBD2 (6 bases). There are 15 residues in the CDR3. The ends were cut back, 4 bases at V and 8 bases at J, with 18 bases in the middle. Germline assignment: CDR1 MGHRA and CDR2 YSYEKL. The CDR3 nucleotides read TGCGCCAGCAGCCCCAGGGACTCTACTGGGGATGAGCAGTTCTTC. As protein: CASSPRDSTGDEQFF.

The gene calls are TRBV4-1 and TRBJ1-4; 7 bases map to TRBD1. Germline CDR1 reads MGHRA; CDR2 reads YSYEKL. V dropped 1 base and J dropped 4; count of bases not matched to a gene: 12. There are 18 residues in the CDR3. The CDR3 DNA reads TGCGCCAGCAGCCAAGCGGGTCGCAGGGGGACGGATAATGAAAAACTGTTTTTT. Amino acid sequence: CASSQAGRRGTDNEKLFF.

This clonotype was observed a handful of times. The CDR3 DNA is TGTGCCAGCAGCCAACTTTGGCGCGATAACACTGAAGCTTTCTTT. It yields the protein CASSQLWRDNTEAFF. The V gene is TRBV3-1, the J gene TRBJ1-1; D is unresolved. The CDR3 extends over 15 amino acids. CDR1 and CDR2 (germline): LGHDT, YNNKEL (reference sequence). The germline V and J ends were trimmed by 2 bases and 2 bases, with 12 bases remaining between them.

This chain links TRBV4-1 with TRBJ1-3, with D possibly TRBD1 on 5 matching bases. There are 16 residues in the CDR3. Trimming removed 4 bases from V and 0 bases from J, with 13 bases in between. Germline lookup yields CDR1 MGHRA and CDR2 YSYEKL. CDR3 residues: CASSRNSGTSGNTIYF. CDR3 nucleotide sequence: TGCGCCAGCAGCCGCAATTCCGGGACCTCTGGAAACACCATATATTTT.

The CDR3 spells CASSQGQGERGVEQYF. The CDR3 coding sequence is TGCGCCAGCAGCCAGGGACAGGGAGAAAGAGGTGTCGAGCAGTACTTC. The genes are TRBV4-3 and TRBJ2-7; 9 bases align to TRBD1. This CDR3 has 16 residues. V was pared by 3 bases and J by 6 bases, with 12 bases of the junction left unmatched. CDR1 is LGHNA and CDR2 is YSLEER in the germline V gene.